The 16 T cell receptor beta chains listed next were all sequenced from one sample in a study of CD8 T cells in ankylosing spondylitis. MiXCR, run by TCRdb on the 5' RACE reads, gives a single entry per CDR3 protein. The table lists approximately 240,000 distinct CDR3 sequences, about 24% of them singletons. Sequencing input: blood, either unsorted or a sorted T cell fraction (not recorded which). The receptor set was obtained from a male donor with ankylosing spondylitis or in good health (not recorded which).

As DNA, the CDR3 is TGTGCCAGCAGTGAGAGCAGGGGCGACTCACCCCTCCACTTT. Translation gives CASSESRGDSPLHF. The chain combines TRBV6-1 with TRBJ1-6, with D maybe TRBD1 (6 bases). Trimming removed 3 bases at V and 10 bases at J, with 13 bases between. This CDR3 is 14 amino acids long. Germline V gene sequence: CDR1 MNHNS, CDR2 SASEGT.

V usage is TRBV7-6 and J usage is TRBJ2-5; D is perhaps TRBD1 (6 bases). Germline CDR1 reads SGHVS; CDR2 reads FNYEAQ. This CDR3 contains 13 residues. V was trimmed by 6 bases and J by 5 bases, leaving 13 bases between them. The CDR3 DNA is TGTGCCAGCAGTGAGGGGGTCCAGGAGACCCAGTACTTC. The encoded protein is CASSEGVQETQYF.

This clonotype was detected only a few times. The CDR3 DNA reads TGCAGTGCCACCAGAGGAGGAAACGGGTACGAGCAGTACTTC. Translation gives CSATRGGNGYEQYF. The chain recombines TRBV20-1 with TRBJ2-7; D perhaps matches TRBD2 (5 bases). Germline loops: CDR1 DFQATT, CDR2 SNEGSKA (reference sequence). CDR3 size: 14 residues. V dropped 6 bases and J dropped 4 bases, with 19 bases sitting between them.

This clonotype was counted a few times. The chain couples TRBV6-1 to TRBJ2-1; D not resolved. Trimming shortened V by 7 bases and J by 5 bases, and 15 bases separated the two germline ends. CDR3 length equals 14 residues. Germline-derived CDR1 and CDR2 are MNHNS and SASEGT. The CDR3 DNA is TGTGCCAGCATGCCCGGAGTCGGAAACAATGAGCAGTTCTTC. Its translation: CASMPGVGNNEQFF.

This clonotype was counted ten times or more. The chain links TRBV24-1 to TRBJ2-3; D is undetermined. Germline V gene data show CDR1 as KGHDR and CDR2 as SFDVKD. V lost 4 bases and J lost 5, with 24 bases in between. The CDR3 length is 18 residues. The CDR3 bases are TGTGCCACCAGTGACCCCGCCGGTGGAGCCAATTTGGGAGATACGCAGTATTTT. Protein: CATSDPAGGANLGDTQYF.

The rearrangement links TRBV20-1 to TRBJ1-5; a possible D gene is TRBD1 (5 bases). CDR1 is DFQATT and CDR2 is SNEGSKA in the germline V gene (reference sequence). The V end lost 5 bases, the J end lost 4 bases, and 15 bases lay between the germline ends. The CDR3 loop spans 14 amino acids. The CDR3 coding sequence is TGCAGTGCTCACGACAGACCCTTTAATCAGCCCCAGCATTTT. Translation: CSAHDRPFNQPQHF.

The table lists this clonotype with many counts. CDR3 nucleotide sequence: TGCAGTGCTGGACGGACACACTCCTATAATTCACCCCTCCACTTT. Protein product: CSAGRTHSYNSPLHF. The J gene is TRBJ1-6, the V gene TRBV20-1, with a possible D match to TRBD1 (5 bases). The V end was cut by 5 bases, the J end by 0 bases, with 11 bases between. The CDR3 sequence is 15 residues long. Germline values: CDR1 DFQATT, CDR2 SNEGSKA (reference sequence).

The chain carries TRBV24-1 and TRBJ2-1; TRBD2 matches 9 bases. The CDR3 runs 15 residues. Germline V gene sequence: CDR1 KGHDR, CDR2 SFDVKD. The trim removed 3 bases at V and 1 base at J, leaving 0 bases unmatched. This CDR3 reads CATSDSGGSYNEQFF. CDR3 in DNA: TGTGCCACCAGTGATAGCGGGGGGTCCTACAATGAGCAGTTCTTC.

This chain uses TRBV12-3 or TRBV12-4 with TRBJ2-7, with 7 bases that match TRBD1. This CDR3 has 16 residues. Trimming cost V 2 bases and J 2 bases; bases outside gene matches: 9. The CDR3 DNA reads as TGTGCCAGCAGTTTACCGTCGACGGACAGGACCTACGAGCAGTACTTC. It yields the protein CASSLPSTDRTYEQYF.

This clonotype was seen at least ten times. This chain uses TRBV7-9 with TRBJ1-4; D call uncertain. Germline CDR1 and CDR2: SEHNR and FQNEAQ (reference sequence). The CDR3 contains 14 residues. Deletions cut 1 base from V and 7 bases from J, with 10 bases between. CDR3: CASSLGTSGEKLFF. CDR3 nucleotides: TGTGCCAGCAGCTTAGGGACGAGTGGTGAAAAACTGTTTTTT.

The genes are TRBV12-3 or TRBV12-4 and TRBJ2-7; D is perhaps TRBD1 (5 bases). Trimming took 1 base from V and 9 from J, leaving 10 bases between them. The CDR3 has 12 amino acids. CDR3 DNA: TGTGCCAGCAGTTTAGAGGGGAACAGGCAGTACTTC. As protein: CASSLEGNRQYF.

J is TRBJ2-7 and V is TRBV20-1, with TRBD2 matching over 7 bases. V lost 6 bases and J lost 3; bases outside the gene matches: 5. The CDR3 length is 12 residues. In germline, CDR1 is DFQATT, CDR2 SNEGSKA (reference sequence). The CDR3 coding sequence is TGCAGTGCCGCAGGGACTAACTACGAGCAGTACTTC. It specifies CSAAGTNYEQYF.

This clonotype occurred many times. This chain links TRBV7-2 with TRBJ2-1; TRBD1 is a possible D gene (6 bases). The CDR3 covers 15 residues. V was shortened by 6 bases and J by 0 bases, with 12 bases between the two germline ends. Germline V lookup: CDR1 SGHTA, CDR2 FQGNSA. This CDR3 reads CASSLQGSSYNEQFF. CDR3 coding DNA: TGTGCCAGCAGTTTACAGGGAAGCTCCTACAATGAGCAGTTCTTC.

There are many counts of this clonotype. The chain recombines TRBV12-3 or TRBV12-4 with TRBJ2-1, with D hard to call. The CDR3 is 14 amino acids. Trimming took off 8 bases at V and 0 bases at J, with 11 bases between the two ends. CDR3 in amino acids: CASAALSSYNEQFF. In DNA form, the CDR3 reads TGTGCCAGCGCGGCGTTAAGCTCCTACAATGAGCAGTTCTTC.

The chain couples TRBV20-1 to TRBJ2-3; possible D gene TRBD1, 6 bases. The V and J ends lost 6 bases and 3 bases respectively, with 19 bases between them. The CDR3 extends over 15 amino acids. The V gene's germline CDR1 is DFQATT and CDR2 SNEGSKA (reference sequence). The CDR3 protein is CSAGDPVQGTDTQYF. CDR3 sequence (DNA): TGCAGTGCCGGGGACCCTGTGCAGGGGACAGATACGCAGTATTTT.

DNA for the CDR3: TGTGCCAGCAGTTTAGAGGGCACCGGGGAGACCCAGTACTTC. Translated: CASSLEGTGETQYF. The chain uses TRBV12-3 or TRBV12-4 and TRBJ2-5; D is undetermined. Trimming left V 1 base short and J 5 bases short, with 11 bases between. This CDR3 has 14 residues.